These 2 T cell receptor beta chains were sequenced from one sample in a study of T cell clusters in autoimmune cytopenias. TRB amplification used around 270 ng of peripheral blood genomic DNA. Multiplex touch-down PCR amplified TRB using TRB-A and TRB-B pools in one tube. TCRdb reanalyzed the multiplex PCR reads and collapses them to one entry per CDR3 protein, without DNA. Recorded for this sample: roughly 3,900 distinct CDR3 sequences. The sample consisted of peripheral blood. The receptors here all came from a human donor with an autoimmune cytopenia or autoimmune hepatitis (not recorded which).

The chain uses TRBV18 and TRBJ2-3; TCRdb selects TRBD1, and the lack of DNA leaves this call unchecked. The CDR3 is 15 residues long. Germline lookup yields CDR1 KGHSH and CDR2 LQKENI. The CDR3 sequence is CASSPGQGYTDTQYF.

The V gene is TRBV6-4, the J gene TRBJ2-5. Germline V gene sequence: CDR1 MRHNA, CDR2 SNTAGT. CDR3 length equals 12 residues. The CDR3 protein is CASRVGLETQYF.